This paragraph covers one TCR beta chain sequence. Germline lookup yields CDR1 SGHNT and CDR2 YYREEE (reference sequence). Trimming left V 0 bases short and J 3 bases short, with 10 bases between. The CDR3 has 15 amino acids. TCRdb's copy holds only in-frame clones and misses some; the assay was immunoSEQ multiplex PCR. The table lists 210,000 or so clones, roughly 94% of them singletons. The data originate from a study of T cell responses to AZD1222 COVID-19 vaccine. Sequenced material: peripheral blood, taken 28 days after the second dose of the MenACWY control vaccine. V is TRBV5-4 and J is TRBJ2-1, with D tentatively TRBD1 or TRBD2 (5 bases each). The clonotype originates from an adult who received the MenACWY meningococcal vaccine as a control. The CDR3 DNA is TGTGCCAGCAGCTTGGACGGGACCGTCTACAATGAGCAGTTCTTC. Translating it yields CASSLDGTVYNEQFF.